This T cell receptor beta chain was documented in a study of Ad26.COV2.S vaccination and SARS-CoV-2 variants. Study overall: A COV1001 Ad26.COV2.S trial-arm participant provided the sample. Notes on the study in general: Reports say spike-specific CD8+ and CD4+ T cell responses covered substantial breadth after vaccination. Greater spike-specific TCR breadth was seen in vaccine recipients than in placebo recipients.

TCRdb's copy holds only in-frame clones and misses some; the assay was immunoSEQ multiplex PCR. The sample lists about 680,000 clones; approximately 88% were seen once. Treatment reported: 15 to 20 received Ad26.COV2.S at low or high dose, single or two shots; about 5 received placebo; per-sample allocation not given. Material that was analyzed had been drawn on day 63 after the first vaccine or placebo injection. The CDR3 length is 14 residues. In germline, CDR1 is PRHDT, CDR2 FYEKMQ (reference sequence). The germline V and J ends were trimmed by 1 base and 4 bases, with 8 bases remaining between them. Regarding this clone: The antigen is undetermined.

The material sequenced was peripheral blood, taken in a trial of Ad26.COV2.S vaccine versus placebo. The TCR originated in a person between 18 and 60 years old who received the Ad26.COV2.S COVID-19 vaccine or a placebo. The V call is TRBV13, the J call TRBJ2-1, with D hard to call. CDR3 DNA sequence: TGTGCCAGCAGCTTAGCGGGCTTTTACAATGAGCAGTTCTTC. This codes for CASSLAGFYNEQFF.